Listed below are T cell receptor beta chains from one sample, sequenced in a study of blood T cell repertoires in COVID-19. Only in-frame clones appear in the TCRdb table, and some are missing; sequencing was by immunoSEQ multiplex PCR. The profile shows 200,000 to 300,000 clones, 81% of them singletons. The sample consisted of peripheral blood. The receptors were gathered from a woman aged 80 or older with acute or convalescent COVID-19. CDR3s include the opening cysteine and the closing phenylalanine or tryptophan. Each record gives: J gene, clone size, D gene, V gene, CDR3 protein, CDR3 DNA. The D gene is left open where the match is weak. Clone size appears in some rows only: once, few, many, or a class for an expanded clone.

TRBJ2-7	-	-	TRBV9	CASSVGSGGYEQYF	TGTGCCAGCAGCGTAGGTAGCGGTGGCTACGAGCAGTACTTC
TRBJ2-1	-	-	TRBV28	CASRFTDNEQFF	TGTGCCAGCAGATTTACAGACAATGAGCAGTTCTTC
TRBJ2-7	-	TRBD2	TRBV7-9	CASSLTSGVWEQYF	TGTGCCAGCAGCTTGACTAGCGGGGTCTGGGAGCAGTACTTC
TRBJ1-1	-	-	TRBV27	CASSFRQNTEAFF	TGTGCCAGCAGTTTCCGACAGAACACTGAAGCTTTCTTT
TRBJ2-1	-	TRBD2	TRBV2	CASSGASGGDHEQFF	TGTGCCAGCAGTGGTGCTAGCGGGGGGGACCATGAGCAGTTCTTC
TRBJ1-2	-	TRBD1	TRBV3-1/TRBV3-2	CASSLSDREPSGYGYTF	TGTGCCAGCAGCCTTTCGGACAGGGAACCCTCCGGCTATGGCTACACCTTC
TRBJ1-2	-	-	TRBV19	CASSTDRYGTAASYGYTF	TGTGCCAGTAGTACAGATAGGTACGGGACTGCAGCTTCCTATGGCTACACCTTC
TRBJ1-4	-	-	TRBV3-1/TRBV3-2	CASTPGGFSEKLFF	TGTGCCAGCACCCCTGGCGGGTTTAGCGAAAAACTGTTTTTT
TRBJ1-1	few	-	TRBV6-2/TRBV6-3	CASSPIYPGTEAFF	TGTGCCAGCAGTCCGATTTACCCGGGCACTGAAGCTTTCTTT
TRBJ1-6	-	-	TRBV6-5	CASSLFNAGPLHF	TGTGCCAGCAGTCTTTTCAACGCCGGACCCCTCCACTTT
TRBJ1-1	few	-	TRBV20-1	CSASWGRGNTEAFF	TGCAGTGCTAGTTGGGGTCGGGGGAACACTGAAGCTTTCTTT
TRBJ2-7	-	-	TRBV18	CASSPATRTVSYEQYF	TGTGCCAGCTCACCGGCGACGAGGACAGTATCCTACGAGCAGTACTTC
TRBJ2-1	-	TRBD2	TRBV5-4	CASSRGTSGPYNEQFF	TGTGCCAGCAGCCGGGGTACTAGCGGGCCATACAATGAGCAGTTCTTC
TRBJ1-5	few	-	TRBV2	CASRVGRRHQPQHF	TGTGCCAGCAGGGTTGGGCGCCGTCATCAGCCCCAGCATTTT
TRBJ2-1	-	-	TRBV27	CASSLEGSSYNEQFF	TGTGCCAGCAGTTTGGAGGGGAGCTCCTACAATGAGCAGTTCTTC
TRBJ2-1	-	TRBD2	TRBV9	CASSHDVRGRASYNEQFF	TGTGCCAGCAGCCATGATGTACGCGGGAGGGCCTCCTACAATGAGCAGTTCTTC
TRBJ2-1	-	-	TRBV2	CASKWSGGHNEQFF	TGTGCCAGCAAATGGAGCGGAGGGCACAATGAGCAGTTCTTC
TRBJ1-4	once	-	TRBV6-6	CASSYSLQASNEKLFF	TGTGCCAGCAGTTACTCGTTACAGGCCTCTAATGAAAAACTGTTTTTT
TRBJ2-3	-	TRBD2	TRBV2	CASSLRTSGNTDTQYF	TGTGCCAGCAGTCTGCGGACTAGCGGGAACACAGATACGCAGTATTTT
TRBJ1-6	-	-	TRBV12-3/TRBV12-4	CASSLVGSLHF	TGTGCCAGCAGTTTGGTCGGGTCCCTCCACTTT
TRBJ1-2	-	TRBD1	TRBV4-1	CASSQDKGQRNYGYTF	TGCGCCAGCAGCCAAGATAAGGGACAGCGAAACTATGGCTACACCTTC
TRBJ1-4	-	-	TRBV5-1	CASSFSAGEEKLFF	TGCGCCAGCAGCTTTTCGGCAGGCGAGGAAAAACTGTTTTTT
TRBJ2-7	once	TRBD1	TRBV19	CASSKGQGAFNYEQYF	TGTGCCAGTAGTAAGGGACAGGGGGCTTTCAACTACGAGCAGTACTTC
TRBJ2-5	few	-	TRBV15	CATSRDRGTQYF	TGTGCCACCAGCAGAGATCGGGGGACCCAGTACTTC
TRBJ1-1	-	-	TRBV9	CASSRTVNTEAFF	TGTGCCAGCAGCAGGACAGTCAACACTGAAGCTTTCTTT
TRBJ2-4	-	-	TRBV12-3/TRBV12-4	CASSQNREGVQYF	TGTGCCAGCAGTCAAAACAGGGAAGGGGTTCAGTACTTC
TRBJ1-3	-	-	TRBV7-8	CASSAGSSGNTIYF	TGTGCCAGCAGCGCGGGCTCCTCTGGAAACACCATATATTTT
TRBJ1-2	-	TRBD1	TRBV7-2	CASSQQGAKNYGYTF	TGTGCCAGCAGCCAACAGGGGGCCAAGAACTATGGCTACACCTTC